These T cell receptor beta chains were read from a single sample in a study of response to subunit inactivated influenza vaccine. One entry per CDR3 protein, called by TCRdb with MiXCR from the RT-PCR reads. The sample contains over 650,000 distinct CDR3 sequences, approximately 17% of which appear only once. Specimen: PBMCs from blood, collected about 5 days after vaccination. The receptors derive from a man over 45 who received an inactivated influenza vaccine. The CDR3 runs from the conserved cysteine through the conserved F or W. The D gene is left open where the match is weak. The listing skips clone size in some rows; elsewhere it reads once, few, many or a size class.

CDR3 length | J gene | D gene | V gene | clone size | CDR3 DNA | CDR3 protein
14 | TRBJ1-6 | - | TRBV20-1 | few | TGCAGTGCTAGCAGGGGTGTCGGTAATTCACCCCTCCACTTT | CSASRGVGNSPLHF
15 | TRBJ2-3 | - | TRBV4-3 | many | TGCGCCAGCAGGACTACAGGGTTTGGCACAGATACGCAGTATTTT | CASRTTGFGTDTQYF
15 | TRBJ1-6 | - | TRBV4-3 | few | TGCGCCAGCAGCCAAGATAAGGGGACCAATTCACCCCTCCACTTT | CASSQDKGTNSPLHF
13 | TRBJ1-2 | - | TRBV5-6 | many | TGTGCCAGCAGAGTCGGACAGTTAGGCGGCTACACCTTC | CASRVGQLGGYTF
16 | TRBJ2-1 | - | TRBV4-3 | - | TGCGCCAGCAGCTTAGAGTGGGCTTCTTCCTACAATGAGCAGTTCTTC | CASSLEWASSYNEQFF
16 | TRBJ2-1 | TRBD2 | TRBV27 | few | TGTGCCAGCACCCCCGTCGCTAGCGGGAGACACAATGAGCAGTTCTTC | CASTPVASGRHNEQFF
16 | TRBJ2-1 | TRBD2 | TRBV15 | few | TGTGCCACCAGCGATGGTAGCGGGAGGCCTTACAATGAGCAGTTCTTC | CATSDGSGRPYNEQFF
11 | TRBJ2-1 | - | TRBV6-5 | many | TGTGCCAGCAGTGCTTTAGATGAGCAGTTCTTC | CASSALDEQFF
14 | TRBJ2-7 | TRBD1 | TRBV29-1 | many | TGCAGCGTTCTACTACGACAGGGAATCTACGAGCAGTACTTC | CSVLLRQGIYEQYF
13 | TRBJ2-2 | - | TRBV28 | - | TGTGCCAGTGAAACCTCGAACACCGGGGAGCTGTTTTTT | CASETSNTGELFF
14 | TRBJ2-1 | - | TRBV30 | few | TGTGCCTGGGGGGGGATTAGCTCCTACAATGAGCAGTTCTTC | CAWGGISSYNEQFF
19 | TRBJ2-2 | - | TRBV4-2 | - | TGTGCCAGCAGCCAAGCGATACCGGGACTGGGAACGAACACCGGGGAGCTGTTTTTT | CASSQAIPGLGTNTGELFF
15 | TRBJ2-1 | - | TRBV20-1 | - | TGCAGTGCTAGAGATCTTGCGGGACCGTACAATGAGCAGTTCTTC | CSARDLAGPYNEQFF
16 | TRBJ2-4 | - | TRBV18 | - | TGTGCCAGCTCACCCGACGTCGGACTGTCCGAAAACATTCAGTACTTC | CASSPDVGLSENIQYF
15 | TRBJ1-5 | - | TRBV4-3 | many | TGCGCCAGCAGCCAAGATTCCAGAGGAAATCAGCCCCAGCATTTT | CASSQDSRGNQPQHF
14 | TRBJ2-5 | TRBD1 | TRBV7-2 | - | TGTGCCAGCAGCTGGGACAGGGGCAGAGAGACCCAGTACTTC | CASSWDRGRETQYF
16 | TRBJ2-3 | TRBD2 | TRBV12-3/TRBV12-4 | many | TGTGCCATTTCTCCGGGACTAGCGGGCTTCACAGATACGCAGTATTTT | CAISPGLAGFTDTQYF
14 | TRBJ2-7 | - | TRBV20-1 | - | TGCAGTGCCGGAAATCAGGGGTTCTCCTACGAGCAGTACTTC | CSAGNQGFSYEQYF
14 | TRBJ1-2 | - | TRBV15 | many | TGTGCCACCAGCAGAGAGGGGAATAACTATGGCTACACCTTC | CATSREGNNYGYTF
14 | TRBJ2-3 | - | TRBV4-2 | - | TGTGCCAGCAGTGCCGGGCATGGGACAGATACGCAGTATTTT | CASSAGHGTDTQYF
17 | TRBJ2-5 | TRBD1 | TRBV7-2 | - | TGTGCCAGCAGCTTACGAGGGGACAGGCAGATTTATGGGACCCAGTACTTC | CASSLRGDRQIYGTQYF
19 | TRBJ2-1 | TRBD2 | TRBV5-1 | few | TGCGCCAGCTCGATACGCTGGACTAGCGGGGGAAGCTCCTACAATGAGCAGTTCTTC | CASSIRWTSGGSSYNEQFF
16 | TRBJ2-4 | TRBD2 | TRBV28 | few | TGTGCCAGCAGTTTACCCGGGACTAGCGGGGTTGTCATTCAGTACTTC | CASSLPGTSGVVIQYF
16 | TRBJ2-1 | TRBD2 | TRBV27 | few | TGTGCCAGCAGTTTTCGGTCTAGCGGGAGTCGGAATGAGCAGTTCTTC | CASSFRSSGSRNEQFF
13 | TRBJ2-1 | - | TRBV7-8 | many | TGTGCCAGCAGCACCGTTTTAGGCGGTGAGCAGTTCTTC | CASSTVLGGEQFF
13 | TRBJ2-7 | - | TRBV5-5 | once | TGTGCCAGCAGCTTTGGCGGGGGCAGGGAAAGGGACTTC | CASSFGGGRERDF
16 | TRBJ2-7 | TRBD1 | TRBV4-3 | few | TGCGCCAGCAGCCAAGACCAACAGGGGCCTGGCTACGAGCAGTACTTC | CASSQDQQGPGYEQYF
11 | TRBJ2-7 | - | TRBV27 | few | TGTGCCAGCAGTATGGGGACCGAGCAGTACTTC | CASSMGTEQYF